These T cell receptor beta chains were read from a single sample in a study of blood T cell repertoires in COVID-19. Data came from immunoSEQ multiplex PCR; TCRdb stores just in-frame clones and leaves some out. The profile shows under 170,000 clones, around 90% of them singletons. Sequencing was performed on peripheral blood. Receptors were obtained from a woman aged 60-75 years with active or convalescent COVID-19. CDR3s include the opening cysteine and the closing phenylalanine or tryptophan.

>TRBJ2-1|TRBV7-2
CASSWGSGEDEQFF
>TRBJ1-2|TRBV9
CASSRGQGDGYTF
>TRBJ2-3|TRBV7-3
CASSPGLAVDTQYF
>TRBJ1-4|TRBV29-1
CSAGLQGEKLFF
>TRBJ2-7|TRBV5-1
CASSLQPVRQGAYEQYF
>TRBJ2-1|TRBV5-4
CASSPTSGGLYNEQFF
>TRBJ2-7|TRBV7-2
CASRVQGAIHEQYF
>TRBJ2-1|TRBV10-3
CAISVSGTGKLGEQFF
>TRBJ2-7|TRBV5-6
CASSTDRGPFFYEQYF
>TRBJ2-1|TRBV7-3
CASSLRQGDTNEQFF
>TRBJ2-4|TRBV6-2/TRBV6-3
CASSYGVLAKNIQYF
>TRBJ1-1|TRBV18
CASSPNRDRNTEAFF
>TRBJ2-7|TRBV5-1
CASRDRISYEQYF
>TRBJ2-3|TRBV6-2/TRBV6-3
CASSYGGKGSQYF
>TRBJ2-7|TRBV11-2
CASSTDRVQQYF
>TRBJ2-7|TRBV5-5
CASSLFATEYEQYF
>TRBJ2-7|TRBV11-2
CASSKTLAEDYEQYF
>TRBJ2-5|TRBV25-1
CASAPGTGDGWAQYF
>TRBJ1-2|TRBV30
CAWSLGGYGYTF
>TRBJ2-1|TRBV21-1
CASSKGGDRGPLGEQFF
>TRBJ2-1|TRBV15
CATSRDSEQFF
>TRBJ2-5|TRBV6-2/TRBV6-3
CASSYSGGAETQYF
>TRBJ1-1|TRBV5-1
CASSSGSMNTEAFF
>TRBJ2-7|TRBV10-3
CAISDLYEQYF
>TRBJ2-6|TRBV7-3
CASSPQSSGANVLTF
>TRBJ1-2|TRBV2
CASSDEGVIVYGYTF
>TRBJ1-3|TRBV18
CASSPGTDSGNTIYF
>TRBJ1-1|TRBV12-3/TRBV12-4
CASSEDTNTEAFF
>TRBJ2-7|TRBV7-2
CASSLAGTSGGDRSYEQYF
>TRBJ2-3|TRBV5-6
CASSFGTSGSTDTQYF
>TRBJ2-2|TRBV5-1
CASSPRFGGPNTGELFF
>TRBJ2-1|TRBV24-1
CATSDPLQGSSYNEQFF
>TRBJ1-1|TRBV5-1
CASSYGAENTEAFF
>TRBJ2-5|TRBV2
CASSRDTQETQYF
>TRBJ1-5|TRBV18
CASSPEGTHSNQPQHF
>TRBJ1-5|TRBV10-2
CASSRTGALNQPQHF